A selection of T cell receptor beta chains follows, all from one sample in a study of cytomegalovirus exposure and HLA in healthy donors. Repertoires were generated with immunoSEQ multiplex PCR, while TCRdb's copy carries only in-frame clones and drops some. Altogether over 100,000 clones are present, just under 70% being singletons, with the ten largest covering approximately 9.4%. Sequenced material: PBMCs. The receptors stem from a man aged 30 to 39 in good health and CMV-seropositive. The CDR3 runs from the conserved cysteine through the conserved F or W.

v_call cdr3_aa
TRBV5-6 CASSNWDSGETQYF
TRBV28 CASSLFPRSGPRHLNTEAFF
TRBV21-1 CASSSFRDRYSGANGLTF
TRBV28 CASRLQVGTQYF
TRBV5-1 CASSQGTSGITSTDTQYF
TRBV18 CASSPLGGETQYF
TRBV11-3 CASSPSDVNEKLFF
TRBV18 CASSPQRAPNSPLHF
TRBV11-1 CASSPGSNNNEQFF
TRBV19 CASTTGSSGNTIYF
TRBV18 CASSPPGTGSSGNTIYF
TRBV9 CASSNRAINSPLHF
TRBV4-1 CASRPMTGAGNTIYF
TRBV23-1 CASTPDGKNGETQYF
TRBV30 CAWRNRQRSEKLFF
TRBV30 CARGRGNTEAFF
TRBV27 CASGSRDRGRYEQFF
TRBV6-6 CASRQGAGYGYTF
TRBV10-3 CAIRDTGSPPLSYGYTF
TRBV11-2 CASGDRGLHEQYF
TRBV10-3 CAIRGLQGEKLFF
TRBV6-5 CASSYGTGVDSPLHF
TRBV6-6 CASSQLSRGAGNTIYF
TRBV9 CASSLEARSYNEQFF
TRBV9 CASSGAGGRNTIYF
TRBV27 CASKSGTGFYGELFF
TRBV4-2 CASSQVPSRQENSYNEQFF
TRBV9 CASSTTGNTQYF
TRBV7-9 CASSLDRGINEKLFF
TRBV28 CASSGTGRVDQPQHF
TRBV9 CASSVGTSGGASRTQYF
TRBV2 CASARGTSPLHF
TRBV7-2 CASSGQAMAGGDTQYF
TRBV6-1 CASSPGGVMGTQYF
TRBV11-3 CASSPPAGGSTGELFF
TRBV2 CASSATGTRSGELFF
TRBV4-2 CASSRTDSFSNQPQHF
TRBV11-2 CASSLVHLYEQFF
TRBV28 CASSLRTSLRNYGYTF
TRBV9 CASRLNYGYTF
TRBV6-1 CASSDAGRFYGYTF
TRBV9 CASSVGSSTVETQYF
TRBV7-2 CASGSKGGAAGGYTF
TRBV6-1 CASSWDSWLYEQYF
TRBV2 CASSEARARGQPQHF
TRBV5-4 CASSLVSGGPQETQYF
TRBV12-5 CASGQLVNTEAFF
TRBV5-4 CASSLAQGTKDYTEAFF
TRBV7-9 CASSLGTVPNYGYTF
TRBV5-1 CASSPWTVGDTQYF
TRBV19 CASSIVRLAGGTDTQYF
TRBV9 CASSPRGTDQEKLFF
TRBV15 CATSSISLGDEKLFF
TRBV6-5 CASSYSLAKNIQYF
TRBV6-5 CASSYRGRSRNTEAFF
TRBV4-3 CASSQDAATGRIYGYTF